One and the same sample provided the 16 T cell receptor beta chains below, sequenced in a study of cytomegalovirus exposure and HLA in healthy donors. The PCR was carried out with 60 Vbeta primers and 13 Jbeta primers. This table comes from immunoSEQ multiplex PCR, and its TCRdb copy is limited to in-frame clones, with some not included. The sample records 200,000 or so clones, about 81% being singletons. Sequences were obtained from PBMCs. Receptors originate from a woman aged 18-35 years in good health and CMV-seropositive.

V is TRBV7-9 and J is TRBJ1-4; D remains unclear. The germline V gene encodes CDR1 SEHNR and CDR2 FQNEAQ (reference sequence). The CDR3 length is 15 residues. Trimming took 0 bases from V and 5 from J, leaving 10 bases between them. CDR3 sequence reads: CASSLAEGRNEKLFF. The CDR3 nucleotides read TGTGCCAGCAGCTTAGCGGAAGGGAGAAATGAAAAACTGTTTTTT. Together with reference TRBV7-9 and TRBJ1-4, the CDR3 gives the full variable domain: DTGVSQNPRHKITKRGQNVTFRCDPISEHNRLYWYRQTLGQGPEFLTYFQNEAQLEKSRLLSDRFSAERPKGSFSTLEIQRTEQGDSAMYLCASSLAEGRNEKLFFGSGTQLSVL.

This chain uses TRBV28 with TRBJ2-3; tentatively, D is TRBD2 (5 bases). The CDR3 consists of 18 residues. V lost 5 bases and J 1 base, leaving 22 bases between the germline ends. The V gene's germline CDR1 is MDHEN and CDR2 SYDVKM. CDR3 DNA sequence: TGTGCCAGCAGTCACTCCGGAGAGGATGGACTCCGCACAGATACGCAGTATTTT. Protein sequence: CASSHSGEDGLRTDTQYF.

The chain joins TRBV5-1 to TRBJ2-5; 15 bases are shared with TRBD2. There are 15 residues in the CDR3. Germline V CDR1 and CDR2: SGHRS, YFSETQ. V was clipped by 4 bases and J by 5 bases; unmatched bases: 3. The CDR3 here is CASSTGTSGGETQYF. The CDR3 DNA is TGCGCCAGCAGCACTGGGACTAGCGGGGGGGAGACCCAGTACTTC.

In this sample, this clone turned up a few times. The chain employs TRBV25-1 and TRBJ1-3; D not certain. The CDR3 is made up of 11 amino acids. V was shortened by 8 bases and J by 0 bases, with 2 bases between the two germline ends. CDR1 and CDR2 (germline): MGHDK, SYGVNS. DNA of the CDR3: TGTGCCAGCCGCTCTGGAAACACCATATATTTT. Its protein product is CASRSGNTIYF.

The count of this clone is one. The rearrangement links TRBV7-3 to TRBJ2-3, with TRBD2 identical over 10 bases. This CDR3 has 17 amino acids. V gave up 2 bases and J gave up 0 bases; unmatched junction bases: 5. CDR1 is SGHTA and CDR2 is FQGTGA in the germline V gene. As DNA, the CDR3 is TGTGCCAGCAGCTTAGGGCTAGCGGGGGTGAGCACAGATACGCAGTATTTT. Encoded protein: CASSLGLAGVSTDTQYF.

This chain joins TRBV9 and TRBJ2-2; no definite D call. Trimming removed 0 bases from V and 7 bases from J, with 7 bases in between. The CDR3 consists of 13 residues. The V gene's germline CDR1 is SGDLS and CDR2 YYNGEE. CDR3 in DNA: TGTGCCAGCAGCGTAGAGTCGAGCGGGGAGCTGTTTTTT. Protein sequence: CASSVESSGELFF.

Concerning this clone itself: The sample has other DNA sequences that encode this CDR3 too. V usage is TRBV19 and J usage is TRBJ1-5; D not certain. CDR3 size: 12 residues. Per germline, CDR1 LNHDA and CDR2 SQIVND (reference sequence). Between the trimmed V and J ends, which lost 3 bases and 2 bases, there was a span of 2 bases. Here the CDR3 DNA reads TGTGCCAGTAGTATCGGCAATCAGCCCCAGCATTTT. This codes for CASSIGNQPQHF.

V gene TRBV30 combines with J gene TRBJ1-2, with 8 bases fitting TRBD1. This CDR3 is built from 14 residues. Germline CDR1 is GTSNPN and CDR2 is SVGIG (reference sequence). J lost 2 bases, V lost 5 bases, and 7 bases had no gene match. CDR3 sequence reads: CAWLGQGANYGYTF. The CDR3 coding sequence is TGTGCCTGGTTGGGCCAGGGGGCCAACTATGGCTACACCTTC.

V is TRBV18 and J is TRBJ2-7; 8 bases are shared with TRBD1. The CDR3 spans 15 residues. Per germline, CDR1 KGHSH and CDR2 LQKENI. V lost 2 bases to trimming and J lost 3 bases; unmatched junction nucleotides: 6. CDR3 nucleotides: TGTGCCAGCTCACCAGGGAACAGGGGGATCTACGAGCAGTACGTC. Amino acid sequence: CASSPGNRGIYEQYV.

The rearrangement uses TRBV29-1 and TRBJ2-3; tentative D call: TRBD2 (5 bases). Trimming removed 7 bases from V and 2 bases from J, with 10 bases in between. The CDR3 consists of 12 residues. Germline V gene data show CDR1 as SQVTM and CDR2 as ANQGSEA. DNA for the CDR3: TGCAGCGCCCGGGGTTCCACAGATACGCAGTATTTT. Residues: CSARGSTDTQYF.

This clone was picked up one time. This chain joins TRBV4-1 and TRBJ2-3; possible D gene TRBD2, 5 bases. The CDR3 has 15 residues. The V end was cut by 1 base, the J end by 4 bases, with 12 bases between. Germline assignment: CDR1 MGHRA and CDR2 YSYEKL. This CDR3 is CASSQVGSGSDTQYF. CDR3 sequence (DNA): TGCGCCAGCAGCCAAGTTGGTTCGGGGTCAGATACGCAGTATTTT.

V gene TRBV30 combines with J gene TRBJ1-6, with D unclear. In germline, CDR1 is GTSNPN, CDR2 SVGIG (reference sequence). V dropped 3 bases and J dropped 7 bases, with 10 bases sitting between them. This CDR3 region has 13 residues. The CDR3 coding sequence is TGTGCCTGGAGGGTAGTTCCAAATTCACCCCTCCACTTT. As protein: CAWRVVPNSPLHF.

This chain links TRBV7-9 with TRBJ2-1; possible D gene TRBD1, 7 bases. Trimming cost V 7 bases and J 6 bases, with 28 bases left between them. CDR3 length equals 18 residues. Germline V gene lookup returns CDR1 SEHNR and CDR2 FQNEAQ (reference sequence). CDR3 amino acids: CASTLTGKGRLWTNEQFF. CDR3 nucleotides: TGTGCCAGCACCTTGACAGGGAAGGGGAGGCTATGGACCAATGAGCAGTTCTTC.

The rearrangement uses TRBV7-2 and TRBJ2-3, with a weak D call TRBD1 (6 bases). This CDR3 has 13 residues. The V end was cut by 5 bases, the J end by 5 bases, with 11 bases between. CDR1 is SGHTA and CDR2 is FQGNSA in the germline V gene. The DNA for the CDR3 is TGTGCCAGCAGCCGGACAGTTCAAGATACGCAGTATTTT. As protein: CASSRTVQDTQYF.

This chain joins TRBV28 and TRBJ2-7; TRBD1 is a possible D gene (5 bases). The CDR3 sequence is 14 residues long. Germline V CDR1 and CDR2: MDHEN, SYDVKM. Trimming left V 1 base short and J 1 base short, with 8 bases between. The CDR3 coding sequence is TGTGCCAGCAGTTTATTGCAGGGTTCCTACGAGCAGTACTTC. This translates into CASSLLQGSYEQYF.

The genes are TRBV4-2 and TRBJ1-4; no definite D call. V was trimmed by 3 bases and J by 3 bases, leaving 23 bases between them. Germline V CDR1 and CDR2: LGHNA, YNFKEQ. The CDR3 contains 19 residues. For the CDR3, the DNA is TGTGCCAGCAGCCACGGAAGGGTAACCTCGGGGTTGGCTAATGAAAAACTGTTTTTT. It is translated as CASSHGRVTSGLANEKLFF.